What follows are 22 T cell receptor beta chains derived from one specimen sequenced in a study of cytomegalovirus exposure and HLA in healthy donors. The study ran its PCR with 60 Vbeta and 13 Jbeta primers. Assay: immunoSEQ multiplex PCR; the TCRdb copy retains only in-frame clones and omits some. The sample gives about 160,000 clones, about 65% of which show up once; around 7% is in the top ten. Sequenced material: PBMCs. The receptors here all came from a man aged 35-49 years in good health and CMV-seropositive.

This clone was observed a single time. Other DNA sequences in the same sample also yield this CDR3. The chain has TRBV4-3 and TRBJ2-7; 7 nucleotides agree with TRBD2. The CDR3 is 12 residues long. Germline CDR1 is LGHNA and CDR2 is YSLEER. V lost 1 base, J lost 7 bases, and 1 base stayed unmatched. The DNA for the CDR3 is TGCGCCAGCAGCCAAGCCGGGGGGGAGCAGTACTTC. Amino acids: CASSQAGGEQYF.

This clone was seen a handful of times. The CDR3 DNA reads TGTGCCTGGAGTGTACTGGGCAGGGAAGGGGAGACCCAGTACTTC. This codes for CAWSVLGREGETQYF. The rearrangement uses TRBV30 and TRBJ2-5; possibly TRBD1 for D (5 bases). This CDR3 is built from 15 residues. The germline gives CDR1 GTSNPN, CDR2 SVGIG (reference sequence). The V gene lost 0 bases and the J gene lost 5 bases, with 16 bases spanning the gap.

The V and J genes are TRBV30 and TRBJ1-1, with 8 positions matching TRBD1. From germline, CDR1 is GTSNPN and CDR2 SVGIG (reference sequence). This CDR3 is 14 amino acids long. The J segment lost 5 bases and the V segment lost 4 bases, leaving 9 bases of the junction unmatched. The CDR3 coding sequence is TGTGCCTGGACTCGGGACAGGTTATTAACTGAAGCTTTCTTT. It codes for CAWTRDRLLTEAFF. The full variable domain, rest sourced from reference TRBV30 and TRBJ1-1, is SQTIHQWPATLVQPVGSPLSLECTVEGTSNPNLYWYRQAAGRGLQLLFYSVGIGQISSEVPQNLSASRPQDRQFILSSKKLLLSDSGFYLCAWTRDRLLTEAFFGQGTRLTVV.

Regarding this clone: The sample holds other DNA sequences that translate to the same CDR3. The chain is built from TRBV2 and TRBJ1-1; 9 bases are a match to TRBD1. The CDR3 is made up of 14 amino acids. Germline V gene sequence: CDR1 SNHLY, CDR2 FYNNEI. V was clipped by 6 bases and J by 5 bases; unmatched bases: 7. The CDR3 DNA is TGTGCCAGCAGCGTACAGGGGGCGCGTACTGAAGCTTTCTTT. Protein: CASSVQGARTEAFF.

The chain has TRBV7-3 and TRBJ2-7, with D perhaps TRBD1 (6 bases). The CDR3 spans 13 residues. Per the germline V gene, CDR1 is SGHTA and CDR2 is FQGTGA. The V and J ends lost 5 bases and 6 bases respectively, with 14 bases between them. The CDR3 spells CASSVTGTGEQYF. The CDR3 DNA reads TGTGCCAGCAGCGTTACAGGGACCGGCGAGCAGTACTTC.

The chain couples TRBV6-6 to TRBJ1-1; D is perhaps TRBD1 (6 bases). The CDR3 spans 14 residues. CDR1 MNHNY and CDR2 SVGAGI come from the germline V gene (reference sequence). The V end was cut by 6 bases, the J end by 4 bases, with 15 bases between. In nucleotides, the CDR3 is TGTGCCAGCAGCCGCCTCGACAGGCGCACTGAAGCTTTCTTT. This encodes CASSRLDRRTEAFF.

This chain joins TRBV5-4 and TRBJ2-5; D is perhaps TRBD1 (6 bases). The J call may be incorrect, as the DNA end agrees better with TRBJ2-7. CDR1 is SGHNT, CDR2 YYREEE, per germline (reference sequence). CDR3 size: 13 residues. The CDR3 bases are TGTGCCAGCAGCTCACAGGGTTTCTACGAGCAGTACTTC. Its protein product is CASSSQGFYEQYF.

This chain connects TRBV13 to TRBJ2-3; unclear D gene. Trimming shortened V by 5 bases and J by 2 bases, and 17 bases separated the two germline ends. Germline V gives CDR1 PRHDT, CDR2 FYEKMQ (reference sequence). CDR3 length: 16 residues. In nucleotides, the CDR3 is TGTGCCAGCAGCCCCCCCCGACTGAGAAACACAGATACGCAGTATTTT. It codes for CASSPPRLRNTDTQYF.

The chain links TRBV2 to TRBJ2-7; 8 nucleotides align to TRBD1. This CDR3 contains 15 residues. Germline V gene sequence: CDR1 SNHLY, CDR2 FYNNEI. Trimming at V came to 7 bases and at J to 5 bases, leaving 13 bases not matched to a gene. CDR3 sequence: CASTPSGGAVNEQYF. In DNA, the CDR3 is TGTGCCAGCACCCCATCAGGGGGCGCCGTCAACGAGCAGTACTTC.

CDR3 protein: CASKGESTEAFF. In DNA form, the CDR3 reads TGTGCCAGCAAGGGGGAGAGCACTGAAGCTTTCTTT. The chain combines TRBV6-1 with TRBJ1-1, with a possible D match to TRBD1 (6 bases). This CDR3 has 12 amino acids. Between the trimmed V and J ends, which lost 7 bases and 4 bases, there was a span of 10 bases. Germline V gives CDR1 MNHNS, CDR2 SASEGT.

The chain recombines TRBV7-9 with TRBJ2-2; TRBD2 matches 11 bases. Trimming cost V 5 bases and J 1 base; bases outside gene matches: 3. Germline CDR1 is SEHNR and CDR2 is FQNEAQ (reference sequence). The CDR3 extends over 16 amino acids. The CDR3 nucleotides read TGTGCCAGCAGCCACGGACTAGCGGGGAACACCGGGGAGCTGTTTTTT. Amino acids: CASSHGLAGNTGELFF.

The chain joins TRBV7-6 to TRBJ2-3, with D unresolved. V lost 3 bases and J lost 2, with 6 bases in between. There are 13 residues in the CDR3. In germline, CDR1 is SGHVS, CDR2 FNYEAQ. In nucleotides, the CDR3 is TGTGCCAGCAGCTTCATCCCCACAGATACGCAGTATTTT. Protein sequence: CASSFIPTDTQYF.

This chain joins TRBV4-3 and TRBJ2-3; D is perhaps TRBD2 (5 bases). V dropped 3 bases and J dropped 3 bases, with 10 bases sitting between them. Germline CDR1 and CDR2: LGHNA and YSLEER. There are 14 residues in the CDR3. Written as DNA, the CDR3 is TGCGCCAGCAGCCAGCGGGTGGGGACAGATACGCAGTATTTT. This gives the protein CASSQRVGTDTQYF.

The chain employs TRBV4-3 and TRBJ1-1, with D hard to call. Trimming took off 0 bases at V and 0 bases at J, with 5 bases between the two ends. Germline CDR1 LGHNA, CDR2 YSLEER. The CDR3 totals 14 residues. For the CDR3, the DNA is TGCGCCAGCAGCCAAGATGAGATGAACACTGAAGCTTTCTTT. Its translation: CASSQDEMNTEAFF.

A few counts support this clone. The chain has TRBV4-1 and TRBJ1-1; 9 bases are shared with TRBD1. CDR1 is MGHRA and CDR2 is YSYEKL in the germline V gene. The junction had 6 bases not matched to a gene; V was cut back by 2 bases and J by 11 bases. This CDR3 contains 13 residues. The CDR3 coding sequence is TGCGCCAGCAGCCAACCCTGGGACAGGGAGGCTTTCTTT. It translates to CASSQPWDREAFF.

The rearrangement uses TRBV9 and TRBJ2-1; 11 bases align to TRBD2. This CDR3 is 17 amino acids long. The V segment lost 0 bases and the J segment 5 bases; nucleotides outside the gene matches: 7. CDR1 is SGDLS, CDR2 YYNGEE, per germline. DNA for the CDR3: TGTGCCAGCAGCGTAGTAGTTGGGACTAGCGGACACAATGAGCAGTTCTTC. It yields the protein CASSVVVGTSGHNEQFF.

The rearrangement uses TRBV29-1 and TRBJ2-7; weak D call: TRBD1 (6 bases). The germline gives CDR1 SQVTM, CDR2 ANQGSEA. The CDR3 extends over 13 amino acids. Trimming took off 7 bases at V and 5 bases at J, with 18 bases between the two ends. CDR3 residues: CSAWTVDVNEQYF. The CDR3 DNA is TGCAGCGCCTGGACAGTCGACGTCAACGAGCAGTACTTC.

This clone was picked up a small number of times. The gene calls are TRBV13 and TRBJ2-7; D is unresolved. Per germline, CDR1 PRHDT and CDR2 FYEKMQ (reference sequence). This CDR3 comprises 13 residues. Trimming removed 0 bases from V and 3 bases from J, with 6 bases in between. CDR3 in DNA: TGTGCCAGCAGCTTAGGCTCCTACTACGAGCAGTACTTC. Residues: CASSLGSYYEQYF.

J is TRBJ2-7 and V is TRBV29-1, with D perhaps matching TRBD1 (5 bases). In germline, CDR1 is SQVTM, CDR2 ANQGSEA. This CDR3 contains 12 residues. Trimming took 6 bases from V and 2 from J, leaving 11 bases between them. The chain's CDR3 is CSVETETYEQYF. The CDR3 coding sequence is TGCAGCGTGGAGACAGAAACCTACGAGCAGTACTTC.

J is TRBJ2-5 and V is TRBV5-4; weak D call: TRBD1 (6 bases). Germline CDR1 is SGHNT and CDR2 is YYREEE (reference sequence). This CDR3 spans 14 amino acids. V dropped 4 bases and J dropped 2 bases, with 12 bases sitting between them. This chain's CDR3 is CASSPGQIQETQYF. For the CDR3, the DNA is TGTGCCAGCAGCCCCGGACAGATACAAGAGACCCAGTACTTC.

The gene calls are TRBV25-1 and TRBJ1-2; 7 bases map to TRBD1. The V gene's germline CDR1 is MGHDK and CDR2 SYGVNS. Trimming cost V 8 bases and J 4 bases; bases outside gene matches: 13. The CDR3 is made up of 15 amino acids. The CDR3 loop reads CASGARTGRGYGYTF. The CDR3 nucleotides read TGTGCCAGCGGGGCTCGGACAGGCCGGGGCTATGGCTACACCTTC.

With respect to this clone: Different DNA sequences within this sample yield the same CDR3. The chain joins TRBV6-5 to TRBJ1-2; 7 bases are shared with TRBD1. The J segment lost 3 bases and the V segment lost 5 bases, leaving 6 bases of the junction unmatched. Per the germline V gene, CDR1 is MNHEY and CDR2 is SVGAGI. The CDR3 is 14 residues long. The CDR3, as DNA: TGTGCCAGCAGTACCCCCACAGGGGACTATGGCTACACCTTC. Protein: CASSTPTGDYGYTF.